This T cell receptor (beta chain) was retrieved from a study of T-cell reconstitution after alpha-beta-depleted transplantation in children. This clonotype occurred many times. The CDR3 is made up of 15 amino acids. CDR1 and CDR2 from the germline V gene are SGHVS and FQNEAQ. V was clipped by 0 bases and J by 2 bases, with 7 bases between them. It was with unique molecular identifiers that the TCRbeta library was prepared. TCRdb re-derived calls from the PCR reads in MiXCR, one entry per CDR3 protein. Among fewer than 150,000 distinct CDR3 sequences listed, around 23% were seen once. V and J are TRBV7-8 and TRBJ1-4; D is uncertain. The clonotype comes from a male patient under 10 years old who had a stem cell transplant for chronic granulomatous disease, so the T cells may come from the graft donor. This sample comprised PBMCs, mostly from graft donor cells, obtained 180 days after TCRalphabeta/CD19-depleted stem cell transplant. CDR3 coding DNA: TGTGCCAGCAGCTTAGCGGAACGGACTAATGAAAAACTGTTTTTT. Translated: CASSLAERTNEKLFF.